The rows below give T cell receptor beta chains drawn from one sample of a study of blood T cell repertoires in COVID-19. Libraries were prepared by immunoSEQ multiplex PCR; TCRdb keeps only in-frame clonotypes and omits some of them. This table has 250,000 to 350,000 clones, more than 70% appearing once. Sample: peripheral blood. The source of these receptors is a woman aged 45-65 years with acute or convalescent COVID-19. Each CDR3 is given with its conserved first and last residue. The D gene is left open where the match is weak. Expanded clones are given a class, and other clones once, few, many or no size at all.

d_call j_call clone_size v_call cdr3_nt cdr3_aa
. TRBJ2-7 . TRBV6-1 TGTGCCAGCAGTGAAGCTACTCGGAACAGGGCCCTAAGCCTCTACGAGCAGTACTTC CASSEATRNRALSLYEQYF
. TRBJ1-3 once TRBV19 TGTGCCAGTAGTATAGCCGGGACACCCGCCGGAAACACCATATATTTT CASSIAGTPAGNTIYF
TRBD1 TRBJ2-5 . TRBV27 TGTGCCACCCAGGGGCTGGGACAGGGTGTTTTTGAGGAGACCCAGTACTTC CATQGLGQGVFEETQYF
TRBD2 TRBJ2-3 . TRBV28 TGTGCCAGCAGTTTACGAGCGGGAGGATGGGAAGATACGCAGTATTTT CASSLRAGGWEDTQYF
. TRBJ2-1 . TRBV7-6 TGTGCCAGCAGCTTAGGGCTAGCGCAAAGCTCCTACAATGAGCAGTTCTTC CASSLGLAQSSYNEQFF
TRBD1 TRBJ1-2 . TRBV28 TGTGCCAGCAGTGCCCAGACAGGGCAGGGCTATGGCTACACCTTC CASSAQTGQGYGYTF
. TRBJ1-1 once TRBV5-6 TGTGCCAGCAGCTTGGATCCGGGGATGAACACTGAAGCTTTCTTT CASSLDPGMNTEAFF
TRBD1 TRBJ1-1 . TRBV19 TGTGCCAGTATTACTCGACAGGGAAGGAACACTGAAGCTTTCTTT CASITRQGRNTEAFF
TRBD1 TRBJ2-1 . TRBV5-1 TGCGCCAGCAGCTTGGTGACAGGGCGGCTCGGGGATGAGCAGTTCTTC CASSLVTGRLGDEQFF
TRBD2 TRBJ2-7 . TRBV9 TGTGCCAGCAGCGTAGGGTACCTAGCGGGAACCAGCGAGCAGTACTTC CASSVGYLAGTSEQYF
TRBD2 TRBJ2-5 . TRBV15 TGTGCCACCAGCAGAACCGGGACTAGCGGCCAAGAGACCCAGTACTTC CATSRTGTSGQETQYF
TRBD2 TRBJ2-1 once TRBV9 TGTGCCAGCAGAGCTGGGACTAGCAGTGCGGCGGAGCAGTTCTTC CASRAGTSSAAEQFF
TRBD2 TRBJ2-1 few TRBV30 TGTGCCTGGAGACCTCTCGGGACTAGCGGGGTGTACAATGAGCAGTTCTTC CAWRPLGTSGVYNEQFF